This record covers a single TCR beta chain. The length of the CDR3 is 16 residues. Germline V gene lookup returns CDR1 SGHKS and CDR2 YYEKEE (reference sequence). Trimming pared 1 base from V and 4 bases from J, leaving 15 bases between. Profiling relied on immunoSEQ multiplex PCR, and the TCRdb table lists in-frame clones only, not all of them. This table holds 190,000 or so clones, 85% to 95% found once. These data come from a study of control samples from healthy donors and cancer patients. This rearrangement joins TRBV5-5 to TRBJ1-5; D unresolved. The receptor comes from a man between 18 and 35 years old in good health. The sample comprised blood. The CDR3 loop reads CASSLTSTVPNQPQHF. The DNA of the CDR3 is TGTGCCAGCAGCTTGACCAGCACGGTACCTAATCAGCCCCAGCATTTT.